Below are 28 T cell receptor beta chains sequenced from a single sample in a study of identical twins. TCRdb ran MiXCR on the 5' RACE reads and lists one entry per CDR3 protein. Of fewer than 650,000 distinct CDR3 sequences listed, about 7.1% are singletons. These data were also filed under a second study, of yellow fever vaccine responses in identical twins.

The sequenced sample was PBMCs. These receptors all come from a woman under 30 in good health.

There are many counts of this clonotype. The chain has TRBV12-3 or TRBV12-4 and TRBJ2-7, with 7 bases lining up with TRBD1. J was trimmed by 4 bases and V by 1 base; bases with no gene match: 4. The CDR3 extends over 14 amino acids. The CDR3 region has the DNA TGTGCCAGCAGTTTAGGACAGGGTGGTTACGAGCAGTACTTC. Its translation is CASSLGQGGYEQYF.

This clonotype has only a few counts. The rearrangement uses TRBV20-1 and TRBJ2-3; 7 bases are a match to TRBD2. The junction had 10 bases not matched to a gene; V was cut back by 1 base and J by 3 bases. The CDR3 runs to 16 residues. Germline assignment: CDR1 DFQATT and CDR2 SNEGSKA (reference sequence). The CDR3 is CSARAAVGLVTDTQYF. CDR3 sequence (DNA): TGCAGTGCTAGAGCCGCGGTAGGACTAGTGACAGATACGCAGTATTTT.

There are a few counts of this clonotype. The chain is built from TRBV27 and TRBJ2-1; TRBD2 agrees at 7 bases. There are 16 residues in the CDR3. After removal of 5 bases from V and 0 bases from J, the junction contained 7 bases not matched to a gene. Germline-derived CDR1 and CDR2 are MNHEY and SMNVEV (reference sequence). The CDR3 coding sequence is TGTGCCAGCAGTCCCCGGGACTATTACTCCTACAATGAGCAGTTCTTC. Amino acid sequence: CASSPRDYYSYNEQFF.

This clonotype has at least ten counts. The V gene is TRBV5-1, the J gene TRBJ1-2, with D unresolved. The V end lost 0 bases, the J end lost 8 bases, and 17 bases lay between the germline ends. The CDR3 has 15 amino acids. The V gene's germline CDR1 is SGHRS and CDR2 YFSETQ. CDR3: CASSLVSGPEGGYTF. The CDR3 nucleotides are TGCGCCAGCAGCTTGGTGTCAGGTCCTGAGGGAGGCTACACCTTC.

The rearrangement links TRBV6-1 to TRBJ2-5, with a weak D call TRBD2 (10 bases). The CDR3 sequence is 19 residues long. V was trimmed by 6 bases and J by 5 bases, leaving 31 bases between them. The germline V gene has CDR1 MNHNS and CDR2 SASEGT. CDR3 amino acids: CASRLRDRVSSGRGETQYF. In nucleotides, the CDR3 is TGTGCCAGCAGACTCCGGGACAGGGTGTCTAGCGGGAGAGGGGAGACCCAGTACTTC.

The V gene is TRBV5-5, the J gene TRBJ2-3; no definite D call. V lost 2 bases to trimming and J lost 3 bases, with 7 bases between them. The CDR3 runs to 13 residues. The V gene's germline CDR1 is SGHKS and CDR2 YYEKEE (reference sequence). In nucleotides, the CDR3 is TGTGCCAGCAGCTTTGGGCAGACAGATACGCAGTATTTT. Amino acids: CASSFGQTDTQYF.

The rearrangement links TRBV7-9 to TRBJ2-2; D may be TRBD2 (5 bases). The V gene lost 8 bases and the J gene lost 0 bases, with 16 bases spanning the gap. Germline V CDR1 and CDR2: SEHNR, FQNEAQ (reference sequence). This CDR3 comprises 16 residues. CDR3 region: CASANAGATNTGELFF. The CDR3 DNA sequence: TGTGCCAGCGCGAATGCGGGCGCGACGAACACCGGGGAGCTGTTTTTT.

This clonotype has a count of ten or more. The chain couples TRBV7-9 to TRBJ1-5; unclear D gene. Germline-derived CDR1 and CDR2 are SEHNR and FQNEAQ (reference sequence). Trimming removed 4 bases from V and 2 bases from J, with 9 bases in between. The CDR3 runs to 14 residues. Written as DNA, the CDR3 is TGTGCCAGCAGCTCTGTTGGGGGCAATCAGCCCCAGCATTTT. It translates to CASSSVGGNQPQHF. Based on the CDR3 plus reference TRBV7-9 and TRBJ1-5, the full variable domain is DTGVSQNPRHKITKRGQNVTFRCDPISEHNRLYWYRQTLGQGPEFLTYFQNEAQLEKSRLLSDRFSAERPKGSFSTLEIQRTEQGDSAMYLCASSSVGGNQPQHFGDGTRLSIL.

This clonotype occurred a few times. V and J are TRBV14 and TRBJ2-3, with TRBD1 matching 8 bases. The junction had 9 bases not matched to a gene; V was cut back by 1 base and J by 0 bases. There are 18 residues in the CDR3. Germline loops: CDR1 SGHDN, CDR2 FVKESK. This chain's CDR3 is CASSQGQGILSSTDTQYF. CDR3 in DNA: TGTGCCAGCAGCCAAGGACAGGGGATATTATCTAGCACAGATACGCAGTATTTT.

This chain uses TRBV29-1 with TRBJ1-2, with D unresolved. With 4 bases removed from V and 3 bases from J, the gap between germline ends came to 9 bases. Per the germline V gene, CDR1 is SQVTM and CDR2 is ANQGSEA. This CDR3 has 12 residues. In DNA, the CDR3 is TGCAGCGTTGTTCGTACAGACTATGGCTACACCTTC. Amino acid sequence: CSVVRTDYGYTF. Combining the CDR3 with reference TRBV29-1 and TRBJ1-2 gives the whole variable domain SAVISQKPSRDICQRGTSLTIQCQVDSQVTMMFWYRQQPGQSLTLIATANQGSEATYESGFVIDKFPISRPNLTFSTLTVSNMSPEDSSIYLCSVVRTDYGYTFGSGTRLTVV.

The chain carries TRBV20-1 and TRBJ1-2, with a possible D match to TRBD1 (6 bases). The V and J ends lost 3 bases and 4 bases respectively, with 12 bases between them. The CDR3 contains 13 residues. Germline V CDR1 and CDR2: DFQATT, SNEGSKA (reference sequence). For the CDR3, the DNA is TGCAGTGCTAGCCGGGGGCTTGTCTATGGCTACACCTTC. Its translation: CSASRGLVYGYTF.

This clonotype was seen many times. The J gene is TRBJ1-1, the V gene TRBV10-3; D remains unclear. Germline assignment: CDR1 ENHRY and CDR2 SYGVKD. Trimming took off 7 bases at V and 5 bases at J, with 17 bases between the two ends. This CDR3 contains 14 residues. CDR3 region: CAIKVREASTEAFF. CDR3 DNA: TGTGCCATCAAAGTGAGGGAGGCAAGTACTGAAGCTTTCTTT.

This clonotype appeared a few times. The chain has TRBV11-3 and TRBJ1-1; no clear D gene. In germline, CDR1 is SGHNT, CDR2 YENEEA. V lost 0 bases and J lost 0, with 14 bases in between. The CDR3 sequence is 17 residues long. Here the CDR3 DNA reads TGTGCCAGCAGCTTAGATCTTCTAGGGCGCATGAACACTGAAGCTTTCTTT. This codes for CASSLDLLGRMNTEAFF.

This clonotype was seen only a few times. This rearrangement joins TRBV12-3 or TRBV12-4 to TRBJ1-1; weak D call: TRBD1 (5 bases). V dropped 3 bases and J dropped 8 bases, with 13 bases sitting between them. CDR3 length: 13 amino acids. In DNA form, the CDR3 reads TGTGCCAGCAGTTTTGGCCCCGGGACGGAAGCTTTCTTT. It encodes CASSFGPGTEAFF.

This clonotype was observed a few times. J is TRBJ1-2 and V is TRBV21-1. TRBV21-1 is designated a pseudogene. CDR3 length: 11 residues. CDR3: CASSPSGGYTF. Here the CDR3 DNA reads TGTGCCAGCAGCCCCAGTGGCGGCTACACCTTC.

This clonotype was recorded a few times. The chain is built from TRBV5-1 and TRBJ2-7; 9 positions match TRBD1. The CDR3 has 17 residues. Per germline, CDR1 SGHRS and CDR2 YFSETQ. The ends lost 4 bases at V and 7 bases at J; junction bases unmatched: 18. CDR3 DNA sequence: TGCGCCAGCAGCCCAAGAGGGGACAGGGTCGGGACTACGGAGCAGTACGTC. It codes for CASSPRGDRVGTTEQYV.

The V call is TRBV28, the J call TRBJ2-5; 8 bases line up with TRBD2. Looked up from germline, CDR1 is MDHEN and CDR2 is SYDVKM. The CDR3 is made up of 12 amino acids. The ends lost 11 bases at V and 1 base at J; junction bases unmatched: 3. The CDR3 DNA sequence: TGTGCCGCGGGAGGCAGCCAAGAGACCCAGTACTTC. Translating it yields CAAGGSQETQYF.

This clonotype was counted at least ten times. The chain employs TRBV12-3 or TRBV12-4 and TRBJ2-5; D may be TRBD1 (7 bases). The CDR3 is 14 residues long. The V end was cut by 6 bases, the J end by 5 bases, with 16 bases between. CDR3 sequence: CASRISGGRETQYF. CDR3 DNA sequence: TGTGCCAGCAGAATATCAGGGGGGAGGGAGACCCAGTACTTC.

This clonotype occurred many times. The chain recombines TRBV12-3 or TRBV12-4 with TRBJ2-1; D gene unclear. This CDR3 has 12 amino acids. Trimming pared 5 bases from V and 13 bases from J, leaving 15 bases between. The DNA for the CDR3 is TGTGCCAGCAGTAAACAGACCCTCGTTCAGTTCTTC. It translates to CASSKQTLVQFF.

This clonotype was counted ten times or more. The CDR3 DNA follows: TGTGCCACTGATACCGGACAGACGAACACTGAAGCTTTCTTT. Its protein product is CATDTGQTNTEAFF. This chain uses TRBV12-3 or TRBV12-4 with TRBJ1-1; D perhaps matches TRBD1 (6 bases). CDR3 length: 14 residues. V lost 10 bases and J 1 base, leaving 16 bases between the germline ends.

The sample holds many counts of this clonotype. The chain uses TRBV5-1 and TRBJ2-5; TRBD1 aligns across 9 bases. CDR1 SGHRS and CDR2 YFSETQ come from the germline V gene. Losses at the gene ends were 4 bases for V and 1 base for J; bases not matched to a gene: 2. CDR3 size: 14 residues. CDR3 protein: CASSLQGAQETQYF. The CDR3 DNA reads as TGCGCCAGCAGCCTACAGGGGGCCCAAGAGACCCAGTACTTC.

This clonotype was detected ten times or more. The J gene is TRBJ1-5, the V gene TRBV20-1; possibly TRBD1 for D (6 bases). Germline CDR1 DFQATT, CDR2 SNEGSKA (reference sequence). The CDR3 runs 15 residues. Deletions cut 0 bases from V and 4 bases from J, with 13 bases between. CDR3 in amino acids: CSARDNRVANQPQHF. CDR3 DNA sequence: TGCAGTGCTAGAGATAACAGGGTCGCAAATCAGCCCCAGCATTTT.

This clonotype was observed many times. The chain employs TRBV11-2 and TRBJ1-1; D gene ambiguous. The CDR3 runs 15 residues. Trimming left V 3 bases short and J 0 bases short, with 11 bases between. Germline CDR1 and CDR2: SGHAT and FQNNGV. CDR3 region: CASSFGRTMNTEAFF. The DNA for the CDR3 is TGTGCCAGCAGCTTCGGACGGACCATGAACACTGAAGCTTTCTTT.

This clonotype was observed a handful of times. This chain links TRBV7-9 with TRBJ1-1; D unclear. Germline V CDR1 and CDR2: SEHNR, FQNEAQ (reference sequence). This CDR3 has 15 residues. The V end was cut by 0 bases, the J end by 0 bases, with 8 bases between. The CDR3 DNA sequence: TGTGCCAGCAGCTTAGCGGAGGGAATGAACACTGAAGCTTTCTTT. Protein: CASSLAEGMNTEAFF.

This clonotype was counted a few times. The chain combines TRBV21-1 with TRBJ2-2; whether TRBD1, the table's D call, matches the DNA was not checked. TRBV21-1 is given as a pseudogene. The CDR3 is made up of 14 amino acids. In DNA form, the CDR3 reads TGTGCCAGCCTTACAGGGGTCTCGACCGGGGAGCTGTTTTTT. Amino acids: CASLTGVSTGELFF.

This clonotype was recorded many times. The chain employs TRBV5-1 and TRBJ1-4; 8 bases agree with TRBD1. Germline V gene lookup returns CDR1 SGHRS and CDR2 YFSETQ. CDR3 length: 14 residues. Losses at the gene ends were 7 bases for V and 5 bases for J; bases not matched to a gene: 7. The CDR3 is CASRPDRGNEKLFF. The CDR3, as DNA: TGCGCCAGCCGACCCGACAGGGGAAATGAAAAACTGTTTTTT.

This clonotype showed up just a few times. V is TRBV5-1 and J is TRBJ2-3, with 13 bases that match TRBD2. The CDR3 loop spans 19 amino acids. Per germline, CDR1 SGHRS and CDR2 YFSETQ. Losses at the gene ends were 2 bases for V and 0 bases for J; bases not matched to a gene: 9. For the CDR3, the DNA is TGCGCCAGCAGCTTAAGGACTAGCGGGAGAGGCGGAAGCACAGATACGCAGTATTTT. It codes for CASSLRTSGRGGSTDTQYF.

This clonotype appeared a few times. The chain has TRBV6-1 and TRBJ1-1; D unresolved. The CDR3 extends over 13 amino acids. Germline CDR1 reads MNHNS; CDR2 reads SASEGT. Trimming took 8 bases from V and 6 from J, leaving 16 bases between them. The CDR3 here is CASHSVAKPEAFF. In DNA, the CDR3 is TGTGCCAGCCACTCGGTTGCAAAGCCTGAAGCTTTCTTT.